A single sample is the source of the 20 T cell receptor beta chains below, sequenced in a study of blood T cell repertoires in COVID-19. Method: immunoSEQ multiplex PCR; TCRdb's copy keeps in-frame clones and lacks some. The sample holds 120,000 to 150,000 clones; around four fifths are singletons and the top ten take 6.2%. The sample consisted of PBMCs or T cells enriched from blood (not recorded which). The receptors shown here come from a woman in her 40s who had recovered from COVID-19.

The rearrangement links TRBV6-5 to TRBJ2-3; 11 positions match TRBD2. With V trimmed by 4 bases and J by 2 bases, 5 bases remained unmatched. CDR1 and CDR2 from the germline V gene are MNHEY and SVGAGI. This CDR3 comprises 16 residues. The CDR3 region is CASSSTSGKATDTQYF. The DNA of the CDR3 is TGTGCCAGCAGTTCGACTAGCGGGAAAGCCACAGATACGCAGTATTTT.

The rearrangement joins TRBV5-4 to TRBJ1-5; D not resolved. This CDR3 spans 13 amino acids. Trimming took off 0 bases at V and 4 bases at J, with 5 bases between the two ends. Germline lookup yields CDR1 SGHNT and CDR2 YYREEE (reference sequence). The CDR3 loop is CASSLDRNQPQHF. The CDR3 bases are TGTGCCAGCAGCTTGGACAGAAATCAGCCCCAGCATTTT.

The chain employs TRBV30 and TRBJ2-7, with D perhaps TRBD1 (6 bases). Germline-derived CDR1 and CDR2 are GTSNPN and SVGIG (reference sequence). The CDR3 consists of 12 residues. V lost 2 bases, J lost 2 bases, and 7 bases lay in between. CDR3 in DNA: TGTGCCTGGAGTAAGGGGGCCTACGAGCAGTACTTC. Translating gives CAWSKGAYEQYF.

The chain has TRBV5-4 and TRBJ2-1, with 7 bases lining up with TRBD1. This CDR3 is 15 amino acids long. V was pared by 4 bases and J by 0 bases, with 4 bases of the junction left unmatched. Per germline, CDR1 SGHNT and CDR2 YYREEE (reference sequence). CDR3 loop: CASSQRQGSYNEQFF. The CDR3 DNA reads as TGTGCCAGCAGCCAGAGACAGGGCTCCTACAATGAGCAGTTCTTC.

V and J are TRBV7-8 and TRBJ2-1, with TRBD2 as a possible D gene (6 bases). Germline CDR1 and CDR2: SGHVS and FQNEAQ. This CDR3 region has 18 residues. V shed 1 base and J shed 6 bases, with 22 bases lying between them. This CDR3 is CASSLEVPSEGRSNEQFF. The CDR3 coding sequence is TGTGCCAGCAGCTTAGAAGTCCCTAGCGAAGGGAGGTCCAATGAGCAGTTCTTC.

This CDR3 reads CASSSLRLAGTLTDTQYF. The CDR3, as DNA: TGTGCCAGCAGCTCCCTTCGACTAGCGGGGACCCTCACAGATACGCAGTATTTT. This sequence joins TRBV5-6 and TRBJ2-3, with 11 bases fitting TRBD2. The V gene's germline CDR1 is SGHDT and CDR2 YYEEEE. The J segment lost 2 bases and the V segment lost 3 bases, leaving 11 bases of the junction unmatched. This CDR3 has 18 amino acids.

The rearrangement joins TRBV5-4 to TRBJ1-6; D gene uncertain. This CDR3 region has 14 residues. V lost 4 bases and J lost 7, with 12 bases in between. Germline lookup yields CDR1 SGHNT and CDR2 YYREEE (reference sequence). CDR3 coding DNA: TGTGCCAGCAGCCCGGTCGGGGTCAATTCACCCCTCCACTTT. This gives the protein CASSPVGVNSPLHF.

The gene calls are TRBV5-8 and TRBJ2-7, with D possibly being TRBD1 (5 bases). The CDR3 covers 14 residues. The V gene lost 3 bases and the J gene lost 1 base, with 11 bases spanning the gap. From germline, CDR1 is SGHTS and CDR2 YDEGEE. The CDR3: CASSSPTESYEQYF. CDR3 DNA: TGTGCCAGCAGCTCACCGACAGAATCCTACGAGCAGTACTTC.

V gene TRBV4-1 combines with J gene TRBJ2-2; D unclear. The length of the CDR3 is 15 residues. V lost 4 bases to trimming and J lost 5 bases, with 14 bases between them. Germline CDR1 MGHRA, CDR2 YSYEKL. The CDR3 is CASSLPWQDTGELFF. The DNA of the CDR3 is TGCGCCAGCAGCCTCCCCTGGCAGGATACCGGGGAGCTGTTTTTT.

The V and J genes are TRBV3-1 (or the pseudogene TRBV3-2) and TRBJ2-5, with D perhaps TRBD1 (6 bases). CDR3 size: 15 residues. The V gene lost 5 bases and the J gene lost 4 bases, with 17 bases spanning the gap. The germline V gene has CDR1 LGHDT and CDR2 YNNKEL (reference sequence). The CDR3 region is CASSLGTGWGETQYF. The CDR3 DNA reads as TGTGCCAGCAGCTTAGGAACAGGGTGGGGAGAGACCCAGTACTTC.

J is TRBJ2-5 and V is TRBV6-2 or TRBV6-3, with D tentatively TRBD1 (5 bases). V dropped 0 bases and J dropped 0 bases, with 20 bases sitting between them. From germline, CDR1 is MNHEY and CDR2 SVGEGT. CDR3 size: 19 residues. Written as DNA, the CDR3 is TGTGCCAGCAGTTACTCGGTACAGGCTAGACTCCCCGACCAAGAGACCCAGTACTTC. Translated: CASSYSVQARLPDQETQYF.

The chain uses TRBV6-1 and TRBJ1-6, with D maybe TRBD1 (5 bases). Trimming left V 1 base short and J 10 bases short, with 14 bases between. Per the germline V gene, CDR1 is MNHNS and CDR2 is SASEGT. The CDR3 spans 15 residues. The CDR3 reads CASSEGTWRRSPLHF. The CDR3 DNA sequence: TGTGCCAGCAGTGAAGGGACATGGAGAAGATCACCCCTCCACTTT.

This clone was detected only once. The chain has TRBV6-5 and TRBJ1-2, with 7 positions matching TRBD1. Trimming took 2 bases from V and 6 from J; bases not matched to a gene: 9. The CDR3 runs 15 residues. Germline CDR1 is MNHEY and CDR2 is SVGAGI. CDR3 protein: CASSYDGLTGNGYTF. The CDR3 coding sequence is TGTGCCAGCAGTTACGATGGGCTGACAGGGAATGGCTACACCTTC.

For the CDR3, the DNA is TGCAGCGCCGGGACAGGGGTGGACTATGGCTACACCTTC. Translating gives CSAGTGVDYGYTF. The rearrangement joins TRBV29-1 to TRBJ1-2, with 10 bases fitting TRBD1. The trim removed 7 bases at V and 3 bases at J, leaving 5 bases unmatched. Germline CDR1 and CDR2: SQVTM and ANQGSEA. This CDR3 is 13 amino acids long.

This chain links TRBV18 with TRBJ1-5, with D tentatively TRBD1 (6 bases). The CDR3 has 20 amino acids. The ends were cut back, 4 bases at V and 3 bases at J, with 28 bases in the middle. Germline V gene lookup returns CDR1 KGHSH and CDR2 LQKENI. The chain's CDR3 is CASSRVNRSGDLISNQPQHF. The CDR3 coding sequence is TGTGCCAGCTCACGCGTCAACCGGTCAGGGGACCTCATATCCAATCAGCCCCAGCATTTT.

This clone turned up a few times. The CDR3 sequence is CASRNQGYSNQPQHF. Here the CDR3 DNA reads TGTGCCAGTAGAAACCAGGGGTATAGCAATCAGCCCCAGCATTTT. The chain couples TRBV19 to TRBJ1-5; D is perhaps TRBD1 (6 bases). The V end lost 6 bases, the J end lost 0 bases, and 12 bases lay between the germline ends. The CDR3 runs 15 residues. Per the germline V gene, CDR1 is LNHDA and CDR2 is SQIVND (reference sequence).

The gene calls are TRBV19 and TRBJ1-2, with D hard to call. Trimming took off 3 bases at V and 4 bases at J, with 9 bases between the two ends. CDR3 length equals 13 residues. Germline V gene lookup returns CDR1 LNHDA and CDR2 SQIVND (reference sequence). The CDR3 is CASSISSVYGYTF. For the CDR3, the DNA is TGTGCCAGTAGTATTTCTAGCGTCTATGGCTACACCTTC.

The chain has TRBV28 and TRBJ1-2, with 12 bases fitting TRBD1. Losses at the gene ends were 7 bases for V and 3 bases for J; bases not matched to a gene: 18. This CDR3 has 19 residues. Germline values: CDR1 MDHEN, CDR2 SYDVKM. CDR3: CASIQTPGQGALWHYGYTF. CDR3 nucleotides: TGTGCCAGCATCCAGACACCGGGACAGGGGGCGCTTTGGCACTATGGCTACACCTTC.

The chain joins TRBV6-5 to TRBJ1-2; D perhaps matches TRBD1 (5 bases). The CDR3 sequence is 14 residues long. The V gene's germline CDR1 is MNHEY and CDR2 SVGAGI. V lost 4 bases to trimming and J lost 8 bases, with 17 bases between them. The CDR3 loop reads CASSSPTAIGGYTF. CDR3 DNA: TGTGCCAGCAGTTCTCCGACAGCTATAGGAGGCTACACCTTC.

Here the CDR3 reads CASRRSVGTEAFF. The DNA for the CDR3 is TGTGCCAGCAGGCGAAGCGTTGGCACTGAAGCTTTCTTT. The chain carries TRBV12-3 or TRBV12-4 and TRBJ1-1, with D hard to call. This CDR3 is 13 amino acids long. The V end lost 6 bases, the J end lost 4 bases, and 12 bases lay between the germline ends.